The next 14 T cell receptor beta chains were all read from a single sample in a study of T cells in Graves' hyperthyroidism and ophthalmopathy. There were TCR beta CDR3 regions amplified from RNA transcripts. A first-round RT-PCR of the TCR CDR3 used the HTBI primer set. TCRdb re-called the multiplex PCR reads through MiXCR, storing one row per CDR3 protein. The table shows tens of thousands of distinct CDR3 sequences, with roughly 50% occurring only once. Source material: peripheral blood or thyroid tissue (not recorded which). These receptor sequences come from a man aged 18-30 years with Graves' hyperthyroidism.

The chain combines TRBV20-1 with TRBJ1-1; 8 bases fit TRBD1. This CDR3 is 11 amino acids long. The J segment lost 9 bases and the V segment lost 3 bases, leaving 3 bases of the junction unmatched. Germline V lookup: CDR1 DFQATT, CDR2 SNEGSKA (reference sequence). The CDR3 sequence is CSASRDRKAFF. CDR3 DNA sequence: TGCAGTGCTAGTCGGGACAGGAAAGCTTTCTTT.

As regards this clonotype: One end of the junction is discordant with germline, which a read error may explain. The chain combines TRBV7-8 with TRBJ2-6; 8 nucleotides line up with TRBD1. Germline V CDR1 and CDR2: SGHVS, FQNEAQ. The CDR3 runs to 20 residues. For the CDR3, the DNA is TGTGCCAGCAGCTTAGCGTCAGCCGGGACAGGAGGATCCGGGGCCAACGTCCCGACTTTC. Amino acids: CASSLASAGTGGSGANVPTF.

This clonotype was observed at least ten times. The CDR3 here is CASSLVSGTTYEQYF. For the CDR3, the DNA is TGTGCCAGCAGCTTAGTTTCCGGGACAACCTACGAGCAGTACTTC. This chain uses TRBV7-2 with TRBJ2-7, with D perhaps TRBD1 (6 bases). V was clipped by 1 base and J by 2 bases, with 12 bases between them. CDR1 SGHTA and CDR2 FQGNSA come from the germline V gene. The CDR3 is 15 residues long.

This clonotype was counted ten times or more. The chain joins TRBV6-2 or TRBV6-3 to TRBJ2-7, with TRBD1 identical over 7 bases. Germline trimming cut 6 bases from V and 3 bases from J; bases unmatched to any gene: 5. Germline CDR1 MNHEY, CDR2 SVGEGT. The CDR3 consists of 13 residues. The CDR3 loop is CASRPGGLYEQYF. The CDR3 DNA reads as TGTGCCAGCAGACCAGGGGGTCTCTACGAGCAGTACTTC.

Details on this clonotype: One end of the junction varies from germline; a read error may be responsible. V gene TRBV5-1 combines with J gene TRBJ2-2, with D perhaps TRBD1 or TRBD2 (5 bases each). The V gene's germline CDR1 is SGHRS and CDR2 YFSETQ. This CDR3 is built from 18 residues. CDR3 nucleotides: TGCGCCAGCAGCTTGGTCCGACTGGGACCGAGGAACACCGGGGAGCTGTCTTGG. Encoded protein: CASSLVRLGPRNTGELSW.

A remark on this clonotype: An end of the junction does not agree with germline; a read error may underlie this. V gene TRBV19 combines with J gene TRBJ2-7; 9 bases fit TRBD1. The CDR3 loop spans 14 amino acids. Germline V lookup: CDR1 LNHDA, CDR2 SQIVND (reference sequence). Here the CDR3 reads CASGTGTGNYEQHF. CDR3 nucleotides: TGTGCCAGTGGTACCGGGACAGGGAACTACGAGCAGCACTTC.

V usage is TRBV7-2 and J usage is TRBJ2-2; D gene uncertain. Trimming cost V 5 bases and J 8 bases, with 6 bases left between them. This CDR3 has 11 residues. CDR1 and CDR2 from the germline V gene are SGHTA and FQGNSA. The CDR3 is CASSPTGELFF. The CDR3 region has the DNA TGTGCCAGCAGCCCCACGGGGGAGCTGTTTTTT.

The V gene is TRBV19, the J gene TRBJ2-3; 11 bases match TRBD2. CDR3 length: 16 amino acids. J gave up 8 bases and V 5 bases, and 12 bases lay outside the gene matches. Germline V lookup: CDR1 LNHDA, CDR2 SQIVND (reference sequence). The CDR3 reads CASSHRTSGSGRTQYF. CDR3 nucleotide sequence: TGTGCCAGTAGTCACAGGACTAGCGGGTCTGGGCGTACGCAGTATTTT.

This clonotype was observed at least ten times. An end of the junction differs from the germline gene, which may be a read error. J is TRBJ2-5 and V is TRBV7-9, with D maybe TRBD1 (6 bases). The CDR3 is made up of 13 amino acids. Germline V gene lookup returns CDR1 SEHNR and CDR2 FQNEAQ (reference sequence). CDR3 region: CASSYGIEDRWHF. DNA for the CDR3: TGTGCCAGCAGCTATGGTATAGAAGACAGGTGGCACTTC.

This clonotype occurred a few times. V gene TRBV10-3 combines with J gene TRBJ2-7, with 9 bases lining up with TRBD1. CDR1 is ENHRY, CDR2 SYGVKD, per germline. The CDR3 has 16 residues. Losses at the gene ends were 4 bases for V and 3 bases for J; bases not matched to a gene: 10. CDR3 loop: CAISVASGQGGYEQYF. The CDR3 DNA is TGTGCCATCAGTGTGGCATCGGGACAGGGAGGCTACGAGCAGTACTTC.

The gene calls are TRBV29-1 and TRBJ1-1, with D maybe TRBD1 (5 bases). Germline lookup yields CDR1 SQVTM and CDR2 ANQGSEA. Between the trimmed V and J ends, which lost 5 bases and 0 bases, there was a span of 22 bases. There are 17 residues in the CDR3. The CDR3 region has the DNA TGCAGCGTTAAGGGGTGGGTACATGAGCCTGTGAACACTGAAGCTTTCTTT. Amino acids: CSVKGWVHEPVNTEAFF.

The chain uses TRBV29-1 and TRBJ1-5; D is uncertain. The germline gives CDR1 SQVTM, CDR2 ANQGSEA. CDR3 size: 12 residues. V was clipped by 8 bases and J by 7 bases, with 15 bases between them. The CDR3 loop is CSSFDGRQPQHF. The CDR3 nucleotides read TGCAGCAGTTTCGACGGGCGACAGCCCCAGCATTTT.

This clonotype was recorded many times. The rearrangement joins TRBV27 to TRBJ1-6; 9 bases align to TRBD1. Trimming removed 2 bases from V and 9 bases from J; junction bases left unmatched: 8. This CDR3 has 16 amino acids. In germline, CDR1 is MNHEY, CDR2 SMNVEV (reference sequence). The CDR3 spells CASSLTSGQGVSPLHF. For the CDR3, the DNA is TGTGCCAGCAGTTTAACCTCGGGACAGGGAGTTTCACCCCTCCACTTT.

This clonotype was seen more than once but under ten times. The rearrangement joins TRBV10-3 to TRBJ2-2, with 8 bases matching TRBD2. CDR3 length equals 17 residues. CDR1 ENHRY and CDR2 SYGVKD come from the germline V gene. V was clipped by 3 bases and J by 0 bases; unmatched bases: 6. The CDR3 loop reads CAISEAGALANTGELFF. CDR3 nucleotides: TGTGCCATCAGTGAAGCGGGAGCGCTTGCGAACACCGGGGAGCTGTTTTTT.